The 21 T cell receptor beta chains listed next were all sequenced from one sample in a study of identical twins. TCRdb itself ran the 5' RACE reads through MiXCR, one entry per CDR3 protein. The data hold roughly 350,000 distinct CDR3 sequences, with 10% to 15% observed a single time. This sample was also put to use in a study of yellow fever vaccine responses in identical twins.

Sequencing input: CD8+ T cells sorted from blood. Receptors were obtained from a woman aged 18-29 years in good health.

A few counts support this clonotype. The chain recombines TRBV20-1 with TRBJ2-5; D unclear. The CDR3 extends over 14 amino acids. Trimming removed 3 bases from V and 2 bases from J, with 13 bases in between. The V gene's germline CDR1 is DFQATT and CDR2 SNEGSKA (reference sequence). The CDR3 DNA reads TGCAGTGCTAGTAGGGCAGATCCTCAAGAGACCCAGTACTTC. Amino acid sequence: CSASRADPQETQYF.

The rearrangement joins TRBV7-6 to TRBJ2-1; a possible D gene is TRBD2 (6 bases). The germline gives CDR1 SGHVS, CDR2 FNYEAQ. The CDR3 is made up of 16 amino acids. The V and J ends lost 1 base and 4 bases respectively, with 14 bases between them. Here the CDR3 DNA reads TGTGCCAGCAGCTTAGAACCTGTTGGGGGGTACAATGAGCAGTTCTTC. Translation gives CASSLEPVGGYNEQFF.

This clonotype has ten or more counts. The chain employs TRBV7-6 and TRBJ2-3; D could derive from TRBD1 or TRBD2 (7 bases each). The germline gives CDR1 SGHVS, CDR2 FNYEAQ. This CDR3 region has 15 residues. V gave up 3 bases and J gave up 6 bases, with 16 bases separating them. CDR3 sequence: CASSLGGGAGDTQYF. The CDR3 region has the DNA TGTGCCAGCAGCTTGGGAGGGGGCGCAGGGGATACGCAGTATTTT.

The CDR3 reads CSATGTSAFEQFF. The CDR3 DNA reads TGCAGTGCAACCGGGACTAGCGCTTTTGAGCAGTTCTTC. V gene TRBV20-1 combines with J gene TRBJ2-1; TRBD2 agrees at 10 bases. Germline CDR1 DFQATT, CDR2 SNEGSKA (reference sequence). CDR3 size: 13 residues. Trimming took 6 bases from V and 9 from J; bases not matched to a gene: 8.

This clonotype was found many times. The chain carries TRBV5-1 and TRBJ1-2, with TRBD1 as a possible D gene (6 bases). This CDR3 has 14 amino acids. Germline V gene lookup returns CDR1 SGHRS and CDR2 YFSETQ. The V and J ends lost 2 bases and 4 bases respectively, with 12 bases between them. The CDR3 bases are TGCGCCAGCAGCTTAACAGGGACGATCTATGGCTACACCTTC. As protein: CASSLTGTIYGYTF.

In its sample, this clonotype was seen a few times. The chain couples TRBV6-5 to TRBJ2-5; TRBD1 is a possible D gene (5 bases). Germline CDR1 reads MNHEY; CDR2 reads SVGAGI. CDR3 length: 15 residues. Between the trimmed V and J ends, which lost 2 bases and 5 bases, there was a span of 15 bases. CDR3 amino acids: CASSYRAGSWETQYF. The CDR3 DNA reads TGTGCCAGCAGTTACAGGGCAGGGTCGTGGGAGACCCAGTACTTC.

The chain employs TRBV2 and TRBJ2-7, with TRBD1 as a possible D gene (6 bases). CDR3 length: 16 residues. Trimming took off 3 bases at V and 1 base at J, with 16 bases between the two ends. Germline V gene data show CDR1 as SNHLY and CDR2 as FYNNEI. CDR3 sequence reads: CASSDSPGDGSYEQYF. In DNA, the CDR3 is TGTGCCAGCAGTGACTCCCCAGGGGATGGGTCCTACGAGCAGTACTTC.

CDR3 residues: CASSYTRTDTQYF. The CDR3 DNA reads as TGTGCCAGCAGTTATACTAGGACAGATACGCAGTATTTT. The chain uses TRBV6-5 and TRBJ2-3; a weak D match, TRBD2 (5 bases). Between the trimmed V and J ends, which lost 3 bases and 3 bases, there was a span of 7 bases. This CDR3 comprises 13 residues. Germline V gives CDR1 MNHEY, CDR2 SVGAGI.

The chain is built from TRBV11-2 and TRBJ2-3; unclear D gene. The germline V gene has CDR1 SGHAT and CDR2 FQNNGV. Trimming took 4 bases from V and 0 from J, leaving 20 bases between them. CDR3 length: 18 residues. The CDR3 coding sequence is TGTGCCAGCAGCTCACTTAAGCTGTTTGCGCCCAGCACAGATACGCAGTATTTT. This encodes CASSSLKLFAPSTDTQYF.

V is TRBV2 and J is TRBJ2-3, with 10 bases matching TRBD1. Germline V gene data show CDR1 as SNHLY and CDR2 as FYNNEI. Trimming cost V 7 bases and J 4 bases; bases outside gene matches: 20. The CDR3 runs 19 residues. The CDR3 sequence: CASKSPRGETGGRADTQYF. The CDR3 coding sequence is TGTGCCAGCAAGTCTCCCCGCGGGGAGACAGGGGGCAGGGCAGATACGCAGTATTTT.

The chain combines TRBV7-3 with TRBJ2-1; 10 bases line up with TRBD2. The V segment lost 5 bases and the J segment 8 bases; nucleotides outside the gene matches: 9. CDR1 and CDR2 from the germline V gene are SGHTA and FQGTGA. The length of the CDR3 is 15 residues. Written as DNA, the CDR3 is TGTGCCAGCAGCCCCTCGGCTAGCGGGAGTCATGAGCAGTTCTTC. Its protein product is CASSPSASGSHEQFF.

This clonotype was recorded only once. This sequence joins TRBV27 and TRBJ2-7; 7 bases agree with TRBD2. Germline CDR1 is MNHEY and CDR2 is SMNVEV (reference sequence). J lost 1 base, V lost 6 bases, and 6 bases had no gene match. This CDR3 comprises 14 residues. The CDR3 DNA follows: TGTGCCAGCAGGTCCGGGGGGTCTTCCTACGAGCAGTACTTC. Its translation is CASRSGGSSYEQYF.

In its sample, this clonotype was seen a few times. The rearrangement links TRBV24-1 to TRBJ1-1, with D unclear. The V gene lost 3 bases and the J gene lost 6 bases, with 10 bases spanning the gap. Per the germline V gene, CDR1 is KGHDR and CDR2 is SFDVKD. The CDR3 runs to 13 residues. Written as DNA, the CDR3 is TGTGCCACCAGTGATGGAACCATTTCTGAAGCTTTCTTT. The encoded protein is CATSDGTISEAFF.

The chain combines TRBV5-1 with TRBJ2-5; no definite D call. V was pared by 2 bases and J by 0 bases, with 8 bases between. Looked up from germline, CDR1 is SGHRS and CDR2 is YFSETQ. This CDR3 contains 14 residues. CDR3 sequence: CASSFLGNQETQYF. CDR3 DNA sequence: TGCGCCAGCAGCTTTTTGGGAAACCAAGAGACCCAGTACTTC.

J is TRBJ2-7 and V is TRBV10-2; D is uncertain. From germline, CDR1 is WSHSY and CDR2 SAAADI. The CDR3 spans 14 residues. The germline V and J ends were trimmed by 1 base and 2 bases, with 9 bases remaining between them. The CDR3 DNA sequence: TGCGCCAGCAGTGAGTTGAGGAACACCTACGAGCAGTACGTC. Encoded protein: CASSELRNTYEQYV.

Only a few counts were recorded for this clonotype. The chain combines TRBV20-1 with TRBJ1-5, with TRBD1 identical over 7 bases. Germline CDR1 DFQATT, CDR2 SNEGSKA (reference sequence). Trimming cost V 5 bases and J 4 bases; bases outside gene matches: 5. The CDR3 consists of 13 residues. The CDR3 DNA follows: TGCAGTGCTCGGGACAGTTGGAATCAGCCCCAGCATTTT. Translating gives CSARDSWNQPQHF.

This chain links TRBV5-6 with TRBJ2-1; D possibly corresponds to TRBD2 (7 bases). The CDR3 totals 15 residues. Germline V gene data show CDR1 as SGHDT and CDR2 as YYEEEE. V dropped 0 bases and J dropped 10 bases, with 17 bases sitting between them. The CDR3 region is CASSLGGGGAWEQFF. Here the CDR3 DNA reads TGTGCCAGCAGCTTGGGGGGAGGGGGGGCCTGGGAGCAGTTCTTC.

In this sample, this clonotype turned up many times. The chain links TRBV9 to TRBJ1-2; 9 nucleotides align to TRBD1. The CDR3 runs to 14 residues. Unmatched junction bases numbered 7, after V lost 8 bases and J lost 2 bases. CDR1 is SGDLS, CDR2 YYNGEE, per germline. The CDR3 region is CARRRTGGNYGYTF. The CDR3 coding sequence is TGTGCCAGACGACGAACAGGGGGCAACTATGGCTACACCTTC.

The chain employs TRBV9 and TRBJ2-6; either TRBD1 or TRBD2 may fit D (5 bases each). The germline V gene has CDR1 SGDLS and CDR2 YYNGEE. CDR3 length: 17 residues. V was cut by 3 bases and J by 0 bases, with 13 bases left in between. CDR3 DNA: TGTGCCAGCAGCGACCGGGACGGAATCTCTGGGGCCAACGTCCTGACTTTC. Encoded protein: CASSDRDGISGANVLTF.

This clonotype was recorded at least ten times. The chain combines TRBV4-1 with TRBJ2-1, with a weak D call TRBD2 (6 bases). Trimming shortened V by 5 bases and J by 5 bases, and 7 bases separated the two germline ends. The CDR3 spans 12 residues. Germline V gives CDR1 MGHRA, CDR2 YSYEKL. CDR3 loop: CASSGLNNEQFF. CDR3 DNA: TGCGCCAGCAGCGGACTAAACAATGAGCAGTTCTTC.

The chain joins TRBV10-3 to TRBJ2-3; TRBD1 matches at 9 bases. The V gene's germline CDR1 is ENHRY and CDR2 SYGVKD. V dropped 9 bases and J dropped 4; count of bases not matched to a gene: 8. This CDR3 has 14 residues. This CDR3 is CAIRTGDDADTQYF. Here the CDR3 DNA reads TGTGCCATAAGGACAGGGGACGATGCAGATACGCAGTATTTT.